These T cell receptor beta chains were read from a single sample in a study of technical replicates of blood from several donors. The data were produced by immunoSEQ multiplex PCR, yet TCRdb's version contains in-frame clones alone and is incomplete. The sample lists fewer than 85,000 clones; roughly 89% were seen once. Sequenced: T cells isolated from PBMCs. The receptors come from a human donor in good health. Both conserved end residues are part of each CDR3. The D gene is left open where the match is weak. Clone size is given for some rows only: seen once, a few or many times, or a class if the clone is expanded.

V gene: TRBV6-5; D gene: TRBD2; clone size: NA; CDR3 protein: CASRRTRTNNEQFF
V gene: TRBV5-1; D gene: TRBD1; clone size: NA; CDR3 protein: CASSFSDRGADTQYF
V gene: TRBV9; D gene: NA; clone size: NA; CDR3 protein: CASNPGYNEQFF
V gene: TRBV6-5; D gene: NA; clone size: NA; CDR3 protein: CASNRVQGVGEQYF
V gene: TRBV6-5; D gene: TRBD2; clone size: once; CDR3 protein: CASARYSGPAYEQYF
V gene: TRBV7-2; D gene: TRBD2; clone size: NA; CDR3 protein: CASSFQRGPTNNEQFF
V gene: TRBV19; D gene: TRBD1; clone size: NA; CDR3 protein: CASKNGQGRYGYTF
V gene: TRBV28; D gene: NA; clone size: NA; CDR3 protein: CASTPTGGRMNTEAFF
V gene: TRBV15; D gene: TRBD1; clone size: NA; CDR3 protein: CATSREAPRGNEKLFF
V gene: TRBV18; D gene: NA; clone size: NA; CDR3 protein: CASSPGLDFYEQYF
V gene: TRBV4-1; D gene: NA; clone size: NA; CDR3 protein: CASSFSTRNSPTVTGTGELFF
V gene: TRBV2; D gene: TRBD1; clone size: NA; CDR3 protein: CASSRGQGSEETQYF
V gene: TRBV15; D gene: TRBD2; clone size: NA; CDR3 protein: CATGKRTSGRAGDYEQYF
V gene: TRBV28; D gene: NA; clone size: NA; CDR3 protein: CASATLGELFF
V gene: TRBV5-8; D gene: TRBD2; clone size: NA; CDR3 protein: CASSLAGYFYEQYF
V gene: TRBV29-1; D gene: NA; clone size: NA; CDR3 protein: CSAQGHYTEAFF
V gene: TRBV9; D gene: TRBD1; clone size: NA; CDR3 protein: CASSTRQGRGYTF
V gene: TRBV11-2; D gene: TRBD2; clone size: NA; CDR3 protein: CASSHRTSETDTQYF
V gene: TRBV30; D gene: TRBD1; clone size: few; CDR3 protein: CAWSDWDRNTEAFF
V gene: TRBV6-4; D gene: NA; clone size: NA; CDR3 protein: CASNGLIQYF
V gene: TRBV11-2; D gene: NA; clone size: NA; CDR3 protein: CASSLARNQPDTQYF
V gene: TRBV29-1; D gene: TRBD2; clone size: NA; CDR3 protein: CSVGGGLAWNEQFF
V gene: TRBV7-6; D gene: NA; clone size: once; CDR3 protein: CASSFEGRTDTQYF
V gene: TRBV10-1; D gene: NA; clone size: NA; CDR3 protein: CASSERTFYEQYF
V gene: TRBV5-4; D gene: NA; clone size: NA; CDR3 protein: CASSFNRAGADEQFF
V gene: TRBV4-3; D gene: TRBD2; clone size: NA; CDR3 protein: CASSQDFAGGLNEQFF
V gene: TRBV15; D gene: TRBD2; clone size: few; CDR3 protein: CATSRRGTSGRSSSYEQYF
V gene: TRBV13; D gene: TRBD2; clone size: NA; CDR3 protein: CASSHRSGFSYEQYF
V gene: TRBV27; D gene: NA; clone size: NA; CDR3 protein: CASSPYVQGAAYEQYF
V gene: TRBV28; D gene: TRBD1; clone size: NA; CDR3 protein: CATSRVQGDSYEQYF
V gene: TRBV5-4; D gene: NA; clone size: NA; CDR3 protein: CASSFLVGANEQFF
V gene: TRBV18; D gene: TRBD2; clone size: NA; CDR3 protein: CASSNSGRVPSTQYF
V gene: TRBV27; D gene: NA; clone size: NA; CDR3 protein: CASSFARGGPDGYTF
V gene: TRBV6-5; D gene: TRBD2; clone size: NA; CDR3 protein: CASRVGLAGTDTQYF
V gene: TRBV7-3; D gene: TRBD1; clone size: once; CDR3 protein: CASSLTSTDRDYGYTF
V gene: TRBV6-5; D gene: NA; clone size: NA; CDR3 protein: CASSYVESYEQYF
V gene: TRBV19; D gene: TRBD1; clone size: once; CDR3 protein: CASSTDRELNTEAFF
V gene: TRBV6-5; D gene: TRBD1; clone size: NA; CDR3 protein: CASIQTGQGYEQYF
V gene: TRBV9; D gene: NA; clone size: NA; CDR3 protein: CASSVGQDMNTEAFF
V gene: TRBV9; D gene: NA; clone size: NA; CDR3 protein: CASSVEGADIQYF
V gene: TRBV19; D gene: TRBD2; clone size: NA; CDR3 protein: CASRQAGNEQFF
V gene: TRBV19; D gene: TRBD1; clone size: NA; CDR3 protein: CATRQGNTEAFF
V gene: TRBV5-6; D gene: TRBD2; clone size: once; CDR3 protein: CASRRTSATYNEQFF
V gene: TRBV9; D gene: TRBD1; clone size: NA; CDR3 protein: CASSVAGQAREQYF
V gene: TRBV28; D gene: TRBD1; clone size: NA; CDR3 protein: CASSKLLDRLKGGYTF
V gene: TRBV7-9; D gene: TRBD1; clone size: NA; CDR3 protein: CASSKQPTGGSDEQYF
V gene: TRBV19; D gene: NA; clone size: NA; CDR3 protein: CASSILAYTGELFF
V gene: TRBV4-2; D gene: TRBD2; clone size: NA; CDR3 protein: CASSQGEGLAYSYEQYF
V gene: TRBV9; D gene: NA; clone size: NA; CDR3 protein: CASSEGGPYGYTF
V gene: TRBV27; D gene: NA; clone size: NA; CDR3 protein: CASSYVASVSGELFF